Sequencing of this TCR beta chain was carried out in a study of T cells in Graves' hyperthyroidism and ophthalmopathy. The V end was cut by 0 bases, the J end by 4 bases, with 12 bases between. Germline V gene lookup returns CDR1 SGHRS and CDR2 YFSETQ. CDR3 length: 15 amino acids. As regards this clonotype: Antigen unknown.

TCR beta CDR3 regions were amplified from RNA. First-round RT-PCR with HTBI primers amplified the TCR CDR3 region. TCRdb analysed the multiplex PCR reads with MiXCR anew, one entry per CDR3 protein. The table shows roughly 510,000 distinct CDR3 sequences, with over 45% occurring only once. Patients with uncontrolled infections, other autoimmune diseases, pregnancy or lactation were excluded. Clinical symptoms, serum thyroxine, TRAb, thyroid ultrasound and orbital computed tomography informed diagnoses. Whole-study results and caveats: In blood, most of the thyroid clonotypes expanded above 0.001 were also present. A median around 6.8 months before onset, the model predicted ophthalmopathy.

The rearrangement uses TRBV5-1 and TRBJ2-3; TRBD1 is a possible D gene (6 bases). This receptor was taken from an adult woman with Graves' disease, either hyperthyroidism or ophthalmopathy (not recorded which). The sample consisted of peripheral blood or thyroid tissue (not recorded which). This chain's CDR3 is CASSLGTASADTQYF. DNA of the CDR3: TGCGCCAGCAGCTTGGGGACAGCAAGTGCAGATACGCAGTATTTT. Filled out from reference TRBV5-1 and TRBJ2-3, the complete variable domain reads KAGVTQTPRYLIKTRGQQVTLSCSPISGHRSVSWYQQTPGQGLQFLFEYFSETQRNKGNFPGRFSGRQFSNSRSEMNVSTLELGDSALYLCASSLGTASADTQYFGPGTRLTVL.